These T cell receptor beta chains were read from a single sample in a study of cytomegalovirus exposure and HLA in healthy donors. Assay used: immunoSEQ multiplex PCR; TCRdb lists only in-frame clones, some missing. The sample contains some 230,000 clones, around nine tenths of which appear only once. The sample taken for sequencing was PBMCs. These receptors originate from a woman younger than 35 in good health and CMV-seronegative. CDR3s include the opening cysteine and the closing phenylalanine or tryptophan. The order of the fields is CDR3 protein, CDR3 DNA, CDR3 length, clone size, D gene, J gene, V gene. A D gene is named only where the DNA matches it firmly. A row's size may be missing; if present it is once, few, many or a size class.

CASSYRTAAKNIQYF	TGTGCCAGTTCGTACAGGACCGCTGCCAAAAACATTCAGTACTTC	15	.	.	TRBJ2-4	TRBV2
CASSLLGQASSYEQYF	TGTGCCAGCAGTTTACTAGGACAGGCTAGCTCCTACGAGCAGTACTTC	16	.	TRBD1	TRBJ2-7	TRBV27
CASSPQGREPEQYF	TGTGCCAGCAGCCCCCAGGGGCGGGAGCCAGAGCAGTACTTC	14	.	.	TRBJ2-7	TRBV5-6
CASSTRAGETDTQYF	TGTGCCAGCAGCACTCGAGCGGGAGAGACAGATACGCAGTATTTT	15	.	TRBD2	TRBJ2-3	TRBV11-3
CASSLSTQYSNQPQHF	TGCGCCAGCAGCTTATCGACTCAATATAGCAATCAGCCCCAGCATTTT	16	.	.	TRBJ1-5	TRBV5-1
CASRAGLMNTEAFF	TGTGCCAGCAGGGCAGGGCTAATGAACACTGAAGCTTTCTTT	14	.	.	TRBJ1-1	TRBV6-1
CASTPPGGNEQFF	TGTGCCAGCACCCCCCCAGGAGGGAATGAGCAGTTCTTC	13	.	.	TRBJ2-1	TRBV11-1
CSVAQGSGNTIYF	TGCAGCGTCGCTCAGGGGTCTGGAAACACCATATATTTT	13	.	.	TRBJ1-3	TRBV29-1
CASSTTGGAYEQYF	TGCGCCAGCAGCACAACAGGGGGGGCATACGAGCAGTACTTC	14	.	.	TRBJ2-7	TRBV5-1
CASSPGQGTTEAFF	TGTGCCAGTAGCCCCGGACAGGGGACCACTGAAGCTTTCTTT	14	.	TRBD1	TRBJ1-1	TRBV19
CAIGTGGLYEQYF	TGTGCCATCGGGACAGGGGGCTTGTACGAGCAGTACTTC	13	.	TRBD1	TRBJ2-7	TRBV10-3
CASSQVPSYWEGNEQFF	TGCGCCAGCAGCCAAGTTCCCTCTTACTGGGAGGGCAATGAGCAGTTCTTC	17	.	TRBD2	TRBJ2-1	TRBV4-1
CASSLTLSYEQYF	TGTGCCAGCAGTTTGACACTGTCCTACGAGCAGTACTTC	13	.	.	TRBJ2-7	TRBV27
CASSLGWGRKTEAFF	TGTGCCAGCAGTCTGGGCTGGGGGCGGAAGACTGAAGCTTTCTTT	15	.	.	TRBJ1-1	TRBV6-6
CASSESRHSGNTIYF	TGCGCCAGCAGTGAGTCGAGGCACTCTGGAAACACCATATATTTT	15	.	.	TRBJ1-3	TRBV10-2
CAWRPLAGDHEQYF	TGTGCCTGGAGGCCCCTAGCGGGAGACCACGAGCAGTACTTC	14	.	TRBD2	TRBJ2-7	TRBV30
CASSFTGYEQYF	TGTGCCAGCAGCTTTACGGGTTACGAGCAGTACTTC	12	few	.	TRBJ2-7	TRBV11-2
CASSEYRDTEAFF	TGTGCCAGCAGCGAATACAGGGACACTGAAGCTTTCTTT	13	.	.	TRBJ1-1	TRBV27
CASSLAKPGVSGNTIYF	TGCGCCAGCAGCTTGGCCAAGCCAGGGGTCTCTGGAAACACCATATATTTT	17	.	.	TRBJ1-3	TRBV5-1
CASSLQSVTPYNEQFF	TGTGCCAGCAGCCTTCAATCGGTCACCCCATACAATGAGCAGTTCTTC	16	.	.	TRBJ2-1	TRBV9